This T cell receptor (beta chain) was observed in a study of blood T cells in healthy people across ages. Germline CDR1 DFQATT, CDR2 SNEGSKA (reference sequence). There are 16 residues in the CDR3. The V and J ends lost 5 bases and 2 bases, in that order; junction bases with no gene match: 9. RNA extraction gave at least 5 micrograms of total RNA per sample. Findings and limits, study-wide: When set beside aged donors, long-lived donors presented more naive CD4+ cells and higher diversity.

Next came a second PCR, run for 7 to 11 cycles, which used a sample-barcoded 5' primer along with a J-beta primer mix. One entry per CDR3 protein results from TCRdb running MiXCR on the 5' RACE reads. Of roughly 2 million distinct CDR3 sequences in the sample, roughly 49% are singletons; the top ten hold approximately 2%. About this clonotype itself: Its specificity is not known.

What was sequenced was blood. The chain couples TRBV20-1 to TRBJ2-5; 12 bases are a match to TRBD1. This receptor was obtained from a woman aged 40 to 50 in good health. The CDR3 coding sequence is TGCAGTGCTGAAGTCCGGGACAGGGGGCTACAAGAGACCCAGTACTTC. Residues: CSAEVRDRGLQETQYF.